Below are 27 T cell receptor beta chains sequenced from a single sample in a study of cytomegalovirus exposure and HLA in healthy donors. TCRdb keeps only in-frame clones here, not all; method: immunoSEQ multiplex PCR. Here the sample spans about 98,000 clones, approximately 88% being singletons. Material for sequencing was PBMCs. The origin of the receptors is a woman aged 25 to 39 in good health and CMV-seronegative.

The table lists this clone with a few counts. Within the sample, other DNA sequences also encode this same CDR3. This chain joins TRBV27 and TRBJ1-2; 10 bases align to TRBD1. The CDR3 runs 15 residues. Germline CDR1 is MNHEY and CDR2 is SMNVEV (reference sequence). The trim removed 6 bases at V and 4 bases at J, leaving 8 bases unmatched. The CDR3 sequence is CASRSTGGRLYGYTF. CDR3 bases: TGTGCCAGCAGGTCGACAGGGGGCCGTCTCTATGGCTACACCTTC.

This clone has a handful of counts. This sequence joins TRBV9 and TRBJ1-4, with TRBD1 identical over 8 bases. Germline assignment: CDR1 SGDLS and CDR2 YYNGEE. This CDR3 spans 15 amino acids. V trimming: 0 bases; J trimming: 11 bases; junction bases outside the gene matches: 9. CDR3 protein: CASSVDQGASRKLFF. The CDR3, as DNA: TGTGCCAGCAGCGTAGATCAGGGGGCAAGTAGGAAACTGTTTTTT.

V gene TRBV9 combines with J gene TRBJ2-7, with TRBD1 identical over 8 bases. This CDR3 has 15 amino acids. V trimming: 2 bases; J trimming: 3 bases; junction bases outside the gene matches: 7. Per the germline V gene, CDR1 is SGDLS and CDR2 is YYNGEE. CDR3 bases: TGTGCCAGCAGCGTGGGGACAGGTGAGATCTACGAGCAGTACTTC. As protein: CASSVGTGEIYEQYF.

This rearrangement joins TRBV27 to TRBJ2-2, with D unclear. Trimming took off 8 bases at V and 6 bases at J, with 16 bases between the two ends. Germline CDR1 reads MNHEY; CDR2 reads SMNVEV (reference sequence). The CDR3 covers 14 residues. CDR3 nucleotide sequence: TGTGCCAGCGGCCTTGATCCCTCCGCCGGGGAGCTGTTTTTT. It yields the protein CASGLDPSAGELFF.

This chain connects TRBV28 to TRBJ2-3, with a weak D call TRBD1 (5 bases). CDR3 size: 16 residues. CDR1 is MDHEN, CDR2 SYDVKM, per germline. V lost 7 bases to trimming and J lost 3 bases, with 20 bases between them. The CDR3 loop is CASKTVGALGTDTQYF. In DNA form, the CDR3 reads TGTGCCAGCAAAACCGTAGGGGCCTTGGGAACAGATACGCAGTATTTT.

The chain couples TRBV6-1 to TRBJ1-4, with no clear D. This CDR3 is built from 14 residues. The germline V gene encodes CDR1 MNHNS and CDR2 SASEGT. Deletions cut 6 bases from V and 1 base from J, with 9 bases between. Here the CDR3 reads CASRTSGTNEKLFF. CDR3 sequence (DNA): TGTGCCAGCAGGACTTCGGGAACTAATGAAAAACTGTTTTTT.

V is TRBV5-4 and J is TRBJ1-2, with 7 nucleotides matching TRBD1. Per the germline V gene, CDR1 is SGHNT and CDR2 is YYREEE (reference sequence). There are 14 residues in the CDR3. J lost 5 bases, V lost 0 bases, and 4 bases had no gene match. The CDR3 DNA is TGTGCCAGCAGCTTGGCGGGACAGCCTTATGGCTACACCTTC. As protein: CASSLAGQPYGYTF.

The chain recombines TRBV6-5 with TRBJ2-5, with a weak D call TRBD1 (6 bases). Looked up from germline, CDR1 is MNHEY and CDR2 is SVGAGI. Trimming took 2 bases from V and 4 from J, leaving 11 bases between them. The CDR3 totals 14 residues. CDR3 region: CASSYPGTPETQYF. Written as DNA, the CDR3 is TGTGCCAGCAGTTACCCCGGGACACCAGAGACCCAGTACTTC.

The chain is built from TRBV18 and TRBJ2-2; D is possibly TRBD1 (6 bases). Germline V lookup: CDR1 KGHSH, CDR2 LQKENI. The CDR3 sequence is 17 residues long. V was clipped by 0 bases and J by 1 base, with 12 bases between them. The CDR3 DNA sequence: TGTGCCAGCTCACCACCTTCGGGCAGGGGGAACACCGGGGAGCTGTTTTTT. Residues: CASSPPSGRGNTGELFF.

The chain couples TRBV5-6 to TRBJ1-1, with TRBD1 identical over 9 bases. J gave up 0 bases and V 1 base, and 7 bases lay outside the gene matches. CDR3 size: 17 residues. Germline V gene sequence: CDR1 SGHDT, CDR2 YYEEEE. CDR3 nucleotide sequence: TGTGCCAGCAGCTTGCAACAGGGGGCGAGGGTGAACACTGAAGCTTTCTTT. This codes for CASSLQQGARVNTEAFF. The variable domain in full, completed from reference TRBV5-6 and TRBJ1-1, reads DAGVTQSPTHLIKTRGQQVTLRCSPKSGHDTVSWYQQALGQGPQFIFQYYEEEERQRGNFPDRFSGHQFPNYSSELNVNALLLGDSALYLCASSLQQGARVNTEAFFGQGTRLTVV.

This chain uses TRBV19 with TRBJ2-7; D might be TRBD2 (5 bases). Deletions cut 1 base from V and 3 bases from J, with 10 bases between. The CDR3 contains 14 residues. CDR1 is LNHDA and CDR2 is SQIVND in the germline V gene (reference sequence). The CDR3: CASSIGGLDYEQYF. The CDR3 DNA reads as TGTGCCAGTAGTATAGGCGGGCTAGACTACGAGCAGTACTTC.

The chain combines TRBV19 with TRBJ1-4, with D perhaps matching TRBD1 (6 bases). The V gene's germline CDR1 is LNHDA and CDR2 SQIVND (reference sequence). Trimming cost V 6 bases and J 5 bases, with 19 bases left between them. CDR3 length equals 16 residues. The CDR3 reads CASSRGSLSRNEKLFF. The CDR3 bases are TGTGCCAGTAGCAGGGGCTCCCTCTCGAGAAATGAAAAACTGTTTTTT.

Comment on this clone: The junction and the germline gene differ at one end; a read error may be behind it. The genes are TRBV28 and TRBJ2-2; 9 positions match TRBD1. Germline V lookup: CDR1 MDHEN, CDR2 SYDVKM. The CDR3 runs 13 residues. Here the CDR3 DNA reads TGTGCGGGACAGGGAGATAACACCGGGGAGTTGTTTTTT. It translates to CAGQGDNTGELFF.

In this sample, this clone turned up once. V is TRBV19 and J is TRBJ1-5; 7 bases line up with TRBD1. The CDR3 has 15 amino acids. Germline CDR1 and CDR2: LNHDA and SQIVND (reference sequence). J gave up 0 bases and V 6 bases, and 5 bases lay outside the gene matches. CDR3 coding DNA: TGTGCCAGTAGGCTGACAGGGCTTAGCAATCAGCCCCAGCATTTT. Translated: CASRLTGLSNQPQHF.

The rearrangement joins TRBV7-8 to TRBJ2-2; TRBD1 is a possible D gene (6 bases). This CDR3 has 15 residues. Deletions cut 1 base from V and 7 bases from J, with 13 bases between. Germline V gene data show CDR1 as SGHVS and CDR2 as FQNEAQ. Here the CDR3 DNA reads TGTGCCAGCAGCTTAGTTACAGGGCTGGACGGGGAGCTGTTTTTT. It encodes CASSLVTGLDGELFF.

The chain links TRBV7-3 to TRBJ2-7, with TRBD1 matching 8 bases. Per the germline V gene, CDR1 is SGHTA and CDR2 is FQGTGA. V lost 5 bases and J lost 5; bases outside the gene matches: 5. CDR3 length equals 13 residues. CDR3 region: CASSLDRGDEQYF. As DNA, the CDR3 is TGTGCCAGCAGCCTCGACAGGGGTGACGAGCAGTACTTC.

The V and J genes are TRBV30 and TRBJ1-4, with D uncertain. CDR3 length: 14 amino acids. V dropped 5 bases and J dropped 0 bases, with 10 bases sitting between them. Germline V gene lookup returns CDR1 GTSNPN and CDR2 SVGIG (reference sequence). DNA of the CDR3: TGTGCCTGGTCCCCCCAGTCAACTAATGAAAAACTGTTTTTT. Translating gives CAWSPQSTNEKLFF.

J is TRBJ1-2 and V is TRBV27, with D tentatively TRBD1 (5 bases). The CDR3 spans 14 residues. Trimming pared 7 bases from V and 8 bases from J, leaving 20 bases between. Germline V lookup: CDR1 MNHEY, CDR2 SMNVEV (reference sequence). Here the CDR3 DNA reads TGTGCCAGCAATAACAACGGGGGGATAGGCGGCTACACCTTC. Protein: CASNNNGGIGGYTF.

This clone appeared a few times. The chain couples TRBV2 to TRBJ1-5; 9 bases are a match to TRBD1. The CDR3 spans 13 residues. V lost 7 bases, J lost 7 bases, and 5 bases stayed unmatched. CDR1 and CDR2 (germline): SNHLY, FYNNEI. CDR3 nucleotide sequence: TGTGCCAGCACTAGGGACAGGGCCCAGCCCCAGCATTTT. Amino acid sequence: CASTRDRAQPQHF.

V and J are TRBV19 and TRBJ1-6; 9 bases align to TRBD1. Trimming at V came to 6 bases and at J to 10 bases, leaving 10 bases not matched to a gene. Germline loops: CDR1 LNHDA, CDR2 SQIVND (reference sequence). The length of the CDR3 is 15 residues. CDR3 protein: CASRFGDRVNSPLHF. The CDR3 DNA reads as TGTGCCAGTAGATTTGGGGACAGGGTAAACTCACCCCTCCACTTT.

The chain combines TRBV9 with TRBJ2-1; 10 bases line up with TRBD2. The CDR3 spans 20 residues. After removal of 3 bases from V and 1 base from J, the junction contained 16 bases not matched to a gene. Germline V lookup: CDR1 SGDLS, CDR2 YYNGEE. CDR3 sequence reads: CASSAPLAGSGRKSYNEQFF. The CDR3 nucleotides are TGTGCCAGCAGCGCCCCACTAGCGGGGAGCGGTAGGAAGTCCTACAATGAGCAGTTCTTC.

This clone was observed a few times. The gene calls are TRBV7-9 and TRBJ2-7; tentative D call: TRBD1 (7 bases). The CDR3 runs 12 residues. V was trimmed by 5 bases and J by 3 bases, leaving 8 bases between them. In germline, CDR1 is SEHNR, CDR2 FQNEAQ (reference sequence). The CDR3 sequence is CASSQGGYEQYF. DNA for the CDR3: TGTGCCAGCAGCCAGGGGGGCTACGAGCAGTACTTC.

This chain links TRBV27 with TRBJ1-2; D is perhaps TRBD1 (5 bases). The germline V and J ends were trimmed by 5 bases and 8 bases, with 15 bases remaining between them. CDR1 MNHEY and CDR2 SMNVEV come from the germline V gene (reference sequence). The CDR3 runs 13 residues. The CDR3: CASSPTGVLGYTF. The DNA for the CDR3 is TGTGCCAGCAGTCCCACAGGAGTATTGGGCTACACCTTC.

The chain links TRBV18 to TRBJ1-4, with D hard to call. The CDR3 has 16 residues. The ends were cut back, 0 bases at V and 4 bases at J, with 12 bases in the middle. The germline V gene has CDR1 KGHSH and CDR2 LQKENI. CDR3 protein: CASSPPSQAYNEKLFF. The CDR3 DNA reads TGTGCCAGCTCACCACCCTCGCAGGCCTATAATGAAAAACTGTTTTTT.

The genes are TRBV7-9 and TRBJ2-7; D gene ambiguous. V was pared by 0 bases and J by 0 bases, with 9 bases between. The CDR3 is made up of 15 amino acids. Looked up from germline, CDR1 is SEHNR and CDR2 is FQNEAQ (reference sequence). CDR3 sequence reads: CASSLAHSSSYEQYF. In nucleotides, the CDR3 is TGTGCCAGCAGCTTAGCGCACAGTTCCTCCTACGAGCAGTACTTC.

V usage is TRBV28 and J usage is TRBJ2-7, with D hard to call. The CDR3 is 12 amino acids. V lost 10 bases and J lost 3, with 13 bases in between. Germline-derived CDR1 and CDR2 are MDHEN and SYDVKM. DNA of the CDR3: TGTGCCACCTGGAGTGGTATCTACGAGCAGTACTTC. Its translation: CATWSGIYEQYF.

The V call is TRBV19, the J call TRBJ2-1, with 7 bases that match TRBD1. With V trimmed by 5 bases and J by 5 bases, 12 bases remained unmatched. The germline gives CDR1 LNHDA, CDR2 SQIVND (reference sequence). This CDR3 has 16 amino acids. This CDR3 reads CASSRGHDRVHNEQFF. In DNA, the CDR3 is TGTGCCAGTAGTCGCGGGCATGACAGGGTCCACAATGAGCAGTTCTTC.